The 28 T cell receptor beta chains presented below share a single source sample, sequenced in a study of cytomegalovirus exposure and HLA in healthy donors. The protocol was immunoSEQ multiplex PCR, while the TCRdb copy is restricted to in-frame clones and leaves out a portion. The table shows about 110,000 clones, with around 95% occurring only once. Material: PBMCs. The receptors shown here come from a woman younger than 30 in good health and CMV-seronegative.

V gene TRBV7-2 combines with J gene TRBJ2-5; 7 bases map to TRBD1. The CDR3 length is 14 residues. With 5 bases clipped from V and 0 bases from J, the junction kept 3 bases outside the gene matches. The germline V gene encodes CDR1 SGHTA and CDR2 FQGNSA. The CDR3 region has the DNA TGTGCCAGCAGCCTAACAGGGGACCAAGAGACCCAGTACTTC. Translation gives CASSLTGDQETQYF.

The J gene is TRBJ1-2, the V gene TRBV23-1; 8 bases are shared with TRBD1. TRBV23-1 is an ORF, and what it does is uncertain. The CDR3 is made up of 13 amino acids. Losses at the gene ends were 4 bases for V and 2 bases for J; bases not matched to a gene: 0. The CDR3, as DNA: TGCGCCAGCAGTCGGACAGGGAACTATGGCTACACCTTC. The encoded protein is CASSRTGNYGYTF.

V is TRBV28 and J is TRBJ2-5; TRBD1 aligns across 8 bases. J gave up 5 bases and V 4 bases, and 6 bases lay outside the gene matches. The CDR3 runs 14 residues. CDR1 and CDR2 (germline): MDHEN, SYDVKM. CDR3: CASSSDRVRETQYF. The CDR3 region has the DNA TGTGCCAGCAGTTCGGACAGGGTGAGGGAGACCCAGTACTTC.

This chain connects TRBV6-6 to TRBJ2-7, with 8 bases aligning to TRBD1. V lost 0 bases, J lost 4 bases, and 5 bases stayed unmatched. The V gene's germline CDR1 is MNHNY and CDR2 SVGAGI (reference sequence). The length of the CDR3 is 15 residues. This CDR3 reads CASSYSAGGLYEQYF. CDR3 nucleotide sequence: TGTGCCAGCAGTTACTCGGCAGGGGGCTTGTACGAGCAGTACTTC.

The V gene is TRBV6-1, the J gene TRBJ2-3; 8 bases map to TRBD2. CDR3 length: 13 amino acids. Germline V gene sequence: CDR1 MNHNS, CDR2 SASEGT. The junction had 5 bases not matched to a gene; V was cut back by 7 bases and J by 5 bases. The CDR3 coding sequence is TGTGCCAGCACGACTAGCGAGGAAGATACGCAGTATTTT. Translation: CASTTSEEDTQYF.

The rearrangement uses TRBV27 and TRBJ2-7, with a weak D call TRBD1 (5 bases). The V end was cut by 5 bases, the J end by 3 bases, with 14 bases between. CDR3 length equals 14 residues. CDR1 and CDR2 from the germline V gene are MNHEY and SMNVEV (reference sequence). CDR3 sequence: CASSPIDSYYEQYF. CDR3 coding DNA: TGTGCCAGCAGTCCCATCGACAGTTACTACGAGCAGTACTTC.

This clone occurred a few times. The chain is built from TRBV6-1 and TRBJ1-2, with 7 bases matching TRBD1. CDR1 is MNHNS, CDR2 SASEGT, per germline. The CDR3 totals 12 residues. V lost 5 bases to trimming and J lost 7 bases; unmatched junction nucleotides: 4. The CDR3 region is CASSKDRLGYTF. DNA of the CDR3: TGTGCCAGCAGTAAGGACAGGCTTGGCTACACCTTC.

The sample holds one count of this clone. The chain carries TRBV15 and TRBJ2-1; D may be TRBD2 (6 bases). V lost 1 base and J lost 6, with 10 bases in between. Germline V gene sequence: CDR1 LNHNV, CDR2 YYDKDF (reference sequence). This CDR3 is 14 amino acids long. The DNA of the CDR3 is TGTGCCACCAGCAGAGTACTAGCTGGCAATGAGCAGTTCTTC. Its translation is CATSRVLAGNEQFF.

V and J are TRBV25-1 and TRBJ2-7; D call uncertain. CDR1 is MGHDK and CDR2 is SYGVNS in the germline V gene. The CDR3 extends over 11 amino acids. V was cut by 0 bases and J by 5 bases, with 2 bases left in between. The CDR3 loop reads CASSEYNEQYF. The CDR3 bases are TGTGCCAGCAGTGAATATAACGAGCAGTACTTC.

The V call is TRBV6-5, the J call TRBJ2-5, with a weak D call TRBD1 (8 bases). This CDR3 comprises 15 residues. Germline V gene data show CDR1 as MNHEY and CDR2 as SVGAGI. Trimming took 4 bases from V and 0 from J, leaving 12 bases between them. The CDR3 here is CASSLQGGYQETQYF. The CDR3 bases are TGTGCCAGCAGTTTACAGGGGGGGTACCAAGAGACCCAGTACTTC.

The rearrangement uses TRBV2 and TRBJ1-4; a weak D match, TRBD1 (6 bases). The CDR3 has 14 amino acids. CDR1 is SNHLY and CDR2 is FYNNEI in the germline V gene. The germline V and J ends were trimmed by 8 bases and 5 bases, with 15 bases remaining between them. CDR3 sequence reads: CASSRQAINEKLFF. CDR3 nucleotides: TGTGCCAGCTCTCGACAGGCGATAAATGAAAAACTGTTTTTT.

V and J are TRBV15 and TRBJ2-2; 7 bases are a match to TRBD1. The trim removed 3 bases at V and 5 bases at J, leaving 6 bases unmatched. The germline V gene encodes CDR1 LNHNV and CDR2 YYDKDF (reference sequence). There are 15 residues in the CDR3. CDR3 in amino acids: CATSRMTGRTGELFF. CDR3 DNA: TGTGCCACCAGCAGGATGACAGGGCGTACCGGGGAGCTGTTTTTT.

The V and J genes are TRBV6-5 and TRBJ1-4; D not resolved. CDR1 and CDR2 from the germline V gene are MNHEY and SVGAGI. The CDR3 consists of 15 residues. Trimming left V 0 bases short and J 0 bases short, with 5 bases between. CDR3 sequence (DNA): TGTGCCAGCAGTTACTCTTATGCAACTAATGAAAAACTGTTTTTT. As protein: CASSYSYATNEKLFF.

This chain joins TRBV7-8 and TRBJ1-5, with D possibly matching TRBD1 (5 bases). V gave up 2 bases and J gave up 0 bases, with 11 bases separating them. The CDR3 length is 16 residues. Looked up from germline, CDR1 is SGHVS and CDR2 is FQNEAQ. The CDR3 reads CASSLLGGNSNQPQHF. The CDR3 region has the DNA TGTGCCAGCAGCTTATTGGGGGGGAATAGCAATCAGCCCCAGCATTTT.

V usage is TRBV7-9 and J usage is TRBJ1-6; D is perhaps TRBD1 (5 bases). The CDR3 totals 16 residues. Germline-derived CDR1 and CDR2 are SEHNR and FQNEAQ (reference sequence). V was trimmed by 7 bases and J by 1 base, leaving 14 bases between them. DNA of the CDR3: TGTGCCAGCACCCAGGGAAGTCAATCCTATAATTCACCCCTCCACTTT. This encodes CASTQGSQSYNSPLHF.

The J gene is TRBJ2-1, the V gene TRBV29-1; D remains unclear. The CDR3 is made up of 15 amino acids. Per germline, CDR1 SQVTM and CDR2 ANQGSEA. Trimming stripped 6 bases from V and 5 bases from J, with 20 bases between. The CDR3 nucleotides are TGCAGCGTGACAAGTATCCCAGGATTGGACAATGAGCAGTTCTTC. This gives the protein CSVTSIPGLDNEQFF.

This sequence joins TRBV9 and TRBJ2-3; D perhaps matches TRBD2 (7 bases). V shed 4 bases and J shed 2 bases, with 11 bases lying between them. The germline gives CDR1 SGDLS, CDR2 YYNGEE. The CDR3 runs 14 residues. The CDR3 DNA follows: TGTGCCAGCAGCCGCGGGGGACACACAGATACGCAGTATTTT. Its translation: CASSRGGHTDTQYF.

The chain recombines TRBV27 with TRBJ1-2, with a possible D match to TRBD1 (5 bases). V lost 10 bases and J 8 bases, leaving 17 bases between the germline ends. Germline V gene sequence: CDR1 MNHEY, CDR2 SMNVEV (reference sequence). The CDR3 length is 12 residues. CDR3 amino acids: CATWSGTRGYTF. CDR3 sequence (DNA): TGTGCCACCTGGTCCGGGACTAGGGGCTACACCTTC.

The chain couples TRBV9 to TRBJ2-4; perhaps TRBD2 as D (5 bases). The germline CDR1 and CDR2 sequences are SGDLS and YYNGEE. The CDR3 extends over 14 amino acids. Trimming took 6 bases from V and 1 from J, leaving 11 bases between them. CDR3 nucleotide sequence: TGTGCCAGCAACGGGGATGGGGCCAAAAACATTCAGTACTTC. Encoded protein: CASNGDGAKNIQYF.

As DNA, the CDR3 is TGTGCCAGCTCAAGCCCCGGTTTCAACTATGGCTACACCTTC. This translates into CASSSPGFNYGYTF. This chain connects TRBV5-6 to TRBJ1-2, with D uncertain. Germline assignment: CDR1 SGHDT and CDR2 YYEEEE. This CDR3 region has 14 residues. Trimming removed 7 bases at V and 2 bases at J, with 15 bases between.

This chain joins TRBV7-8 and TRBJ1-1, with D possibly TRBD1 on 5 matching bases. Germline CDR1 SGHVS, CDR2 FQNEAQ. The CDR3 is 17 residues long. Trimming stripped 6 bases from V and 2 bases from J, with 22 bases between. In DNA form, the CDR3 reads TGTGCCAGCAGTCAACTGGGGCAGGGTTTCCCAAACACTGAAGCTTTCTTT. Amino acid sequence: CASSQLGQGFPNTEAFF.

The genes are TRBV28 and TRBJ2-5; weak D call: TRBD1 (5 bases). Trimming stripped 2 bases from V and 4 bases from J, with 11 bases between. Per the germline V gene, CDR1 is MDHEN and CDR2 is SYDVKM. CDR3 length: 14 amino acids. CDR3 DNA sequence: TGTGCCAGCAGTTTAAGGACAATGGGAGAGACCCAGTACTTC. Amino acid sequence: CASSLRTMGETQYF. Based on the CDR3 plus reference TRBV28 and TRBJ2-5, the full variable domain is DVKVTQSSRYLVKRTGEKVFLECVQDMDHENMFWYRQDPGLGLRLIYFSYDVKMKEKGDIPEGYSVSREKKERFSLILESASTNQTSMYLCASSLRTMGETQYFGPGTRLLVL.

This rearrangement joins TRBV7-6 to TRBJ2-7; 9 nucleotides line up with TRBD2. The germline V gene has CDR1 SGHVS and CDR2 FNYEAQ. Trimming took 4 bases from V and 6 from J; bases not matched to a gene: 13. This CDR3 is 16 amino acids long. This CDR3 reads CASSSHLSGGGAEQYF. CDR3 sequence (DNA): TGTGCCAGCAGCTCTCACCTTAGCGGGGGAGGGGCCGAGCAGTACTTC.

This clone occurred once. The rearrangement uses TRBV29-1 and TRBJ2-5; D may be TRBD2 (7 bases). Germline V gene data show CDR1 as SQVTM and CDR2 as ANQGSEA. The CDR3 is 13 residues long. V was cut by 7 bases and J by 5 bases, with 17 bases left in between. For the CDR3, the DNA is TGCAGCGCTGGGAGGGCAGGGGCCGAGACCCAGTACTTC. This encodes CSAGRAGAETQYF.

This sequence joins TRBV25-1 and TRBJ1-4; 8 nucleotides line up with TRBD1. The trim removed 1 base at V and 8 bases at J, leaving 6 bases unmatched. Looked up from germline, CDR1 is MGHDK and CDR2 is SYGVNS. The CDR3 covers 15 residues. The CDR3: CASSEWAGGLEKLFF. The CDR3 nucleotides are TGTGCCAGCAGTGAATGGGCAGGGGGCCTGGAAAAACTGTTTTTT.

V usage is TRBV6-1 and J usage is TRBJ2-5; 7 nucleotides align to TRBD1. This CDR3 region has 13 residues. The germline CDR1 and CDR2 sequences are MNHNS and SASEGT. The V gene end was trimmed by 6 bases and the J gene end by 5 bases; junction bases not matched to a gene: 6. CDR3 in amino acids: CASRNTRGETQYF. CDR3 sequence (DNA): TGTGCCAGCAGGAATACCAGGGGGGAGACCCAGTACTTC.

The chain uses TRBV6-4 and TRBJ2-3, with TRBD2 identical over 8 bases. The CDR3 has 14 amino acids. V shed 9 bases, J shed 6 bases, and the junction held 11 bases outside the gene matches. CDR1 and CDR2 from the germline V gene are MRHNA and SNTAGT. In DNA form, the CDR3 reads TGTGCCAGTAAACCCGGGACTAGTTCTGATACGCAGTATTTT. Translated: CASKPGTSSDTQYF.

The chain has TRBV13 and TRBJ2-5, with TRBD2 matching over 7 bases. The CDR3 covers 14 residues. Trimming cost V 5 bases and J 2 bases; bases outside gene matches: 5. Per germline, CDR1 PRHDT and CDR2 FYEKMQ (reference sequence). The CDR3 region is CASSTGGRQETQYF. The CDR3, as DNA: TGTGCCAGCAGCACGGGGGGTAGGCAAGAGACCCAGTACTTC.